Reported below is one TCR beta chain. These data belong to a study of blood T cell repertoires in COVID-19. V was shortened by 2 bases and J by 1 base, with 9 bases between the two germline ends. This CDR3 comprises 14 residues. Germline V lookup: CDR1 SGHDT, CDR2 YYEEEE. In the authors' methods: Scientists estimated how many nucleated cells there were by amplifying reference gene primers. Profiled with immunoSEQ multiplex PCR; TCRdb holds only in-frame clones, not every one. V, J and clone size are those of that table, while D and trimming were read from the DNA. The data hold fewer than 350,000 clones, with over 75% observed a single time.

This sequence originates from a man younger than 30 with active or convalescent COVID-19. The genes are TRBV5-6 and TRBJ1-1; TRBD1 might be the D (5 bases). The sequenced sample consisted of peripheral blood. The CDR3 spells CASSFGGANTEAFF. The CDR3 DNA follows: TGTGCCAGCAGCTTTGGAGGGGCGAACACTGAAGCTTTCTTT.